This T cell receptor beta chain was captured by sequencing in a study of T cells in Graves' hyperthyroidism and ophthalmopathy. CDR3 size: 14 residues. V was pared by 0 bases and J by 2 bases, with 8 bases between. Germline CDR1 and CDR2: SGHRS and YFSETQ. TCR beta CDR3 regions were amplified from RNA transcripts. The HTBI primer set drove a first-round RT-PCR of the TCR CDR3. Each CDR3 protein gets one entry after TCRdb re-called the multiplex PCR reads with MiXCR. The data contain about half a million distinct CDR3 sequences, 15% to 20% of them singletons. There are a few counts of this clonotype. Clinicians diagnosed patients from clinical symptoms, serum thyroxine and TRAb, thyroid ultrasound and orbital computed tomography.

The sample was blood. The chain combines TRBV5-1 with TRBJ2-5; no clear D. This TCR was sampled from a man between 35 and 55 years old with Graves' ophthalmopathy. The CDR3 region is CASSLVGQQETQYF. For the CDR3, the DNA is TGCGCCAGCAGCTTGGTCGGCCAACAAGAGACCCAGTACTTC.